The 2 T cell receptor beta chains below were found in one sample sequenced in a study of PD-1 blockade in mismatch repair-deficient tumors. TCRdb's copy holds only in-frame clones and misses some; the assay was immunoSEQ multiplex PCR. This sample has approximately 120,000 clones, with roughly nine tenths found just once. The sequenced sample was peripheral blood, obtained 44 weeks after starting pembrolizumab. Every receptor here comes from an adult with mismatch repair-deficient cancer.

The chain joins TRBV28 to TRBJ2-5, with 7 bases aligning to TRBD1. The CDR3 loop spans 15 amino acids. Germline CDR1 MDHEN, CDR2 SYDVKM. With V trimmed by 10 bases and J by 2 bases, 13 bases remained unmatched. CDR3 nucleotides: TGTGCCACGCACAGGGGTTTCGGCCCACAAGAGACCCAGTACTTC. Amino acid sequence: CATHRGFGPQETQYF.

The CDR3 loop reads CASSEGERSGANVLTF. The CDR3 DNA reads TGCGCCAGCAGTGAGGGAGAGCGGTCTGGGGCCAACGTCCTGACTTTC. The rearrangement joins TRBV10-1 to TRBJ2-6; a possible D gene is TRBD2 (5 bases). The CDR3 contains 16 residues. Germline loops: CDR1 WNHNN, CDR2 SYGVQD (reference sequence). V lost 2 bases and J lost 1, with 9 bases in between.